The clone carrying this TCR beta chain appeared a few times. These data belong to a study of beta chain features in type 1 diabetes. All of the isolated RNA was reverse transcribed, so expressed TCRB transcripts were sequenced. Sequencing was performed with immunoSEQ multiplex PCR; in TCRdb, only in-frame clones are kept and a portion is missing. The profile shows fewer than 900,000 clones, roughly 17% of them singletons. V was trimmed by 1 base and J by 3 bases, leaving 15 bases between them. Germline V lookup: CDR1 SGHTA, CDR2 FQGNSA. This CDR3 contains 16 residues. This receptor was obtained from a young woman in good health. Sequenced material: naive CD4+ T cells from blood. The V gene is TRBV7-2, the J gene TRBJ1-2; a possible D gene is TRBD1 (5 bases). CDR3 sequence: CASSLGGQGRHYGYTF. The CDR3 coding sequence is TGTGCCAGCAGCTTAGGCGGGCAGGGAAGGCACTATGGCTACACCTTC.